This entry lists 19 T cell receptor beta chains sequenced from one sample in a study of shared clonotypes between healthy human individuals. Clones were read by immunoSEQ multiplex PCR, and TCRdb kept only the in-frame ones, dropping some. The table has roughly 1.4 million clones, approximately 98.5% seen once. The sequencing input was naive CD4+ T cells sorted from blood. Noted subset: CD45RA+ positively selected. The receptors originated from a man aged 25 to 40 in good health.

The CDR3 here is CASRRRSLDEQYF. In DNA form, the CDR3 reads TGTGCCAGCCGCCGTAGGTCCCTAGACGAGCAGTACTTC. This chain uses TRBV5-6 with TRBJ2-7; D is undetermined. Germline loops: CDR1 SGHDT, CDR2 YYEEEE. V lost 7 bases and J lost 5, with 16 bases in between. This CDR3 contains 13 residues.

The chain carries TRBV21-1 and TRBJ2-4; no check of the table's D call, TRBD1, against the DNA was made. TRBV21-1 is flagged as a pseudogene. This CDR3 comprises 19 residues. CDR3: CASSKYQGLVSVAKNIQYF. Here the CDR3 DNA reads TGTGCCAGCAGCAAGTATCAGGGATTGGTCTCTGTAGCCAAAAACATTCAGTACTTC.

The CDR3 coding sequence is TGTGCCACCAGAGGCGGGCGGGAGGGCCCGAGGTACAATGAGCAGTTCTTC. Its translation: CATRGGREGPRYNEQFF. This chain uses TRBV15 with TRBJ2-1, with 9 nucleotides matching TRBD2. This CDR3 has 17 amino acids. The trim removed 6 bases at V and 4 bases at J, leaving 13 bases unmatched. The germline V gene encodes CDR1 LNHNV and CDR2 YYDKDF (reference sequence). The variable domain in full, with the rest retrieved from reference TRBV15 and TRBJ2-1, is DAMVIQNPRYQVTQFGKPVTLSCSQTLNHNVMYWYQQKSSQAPKLLFHYYDKDFNNEADTPDNFQSRRPNTSFCFLDIRSPGLGDTAMYLCATRGGREGPRYNEQFFGPGTRLTVL.

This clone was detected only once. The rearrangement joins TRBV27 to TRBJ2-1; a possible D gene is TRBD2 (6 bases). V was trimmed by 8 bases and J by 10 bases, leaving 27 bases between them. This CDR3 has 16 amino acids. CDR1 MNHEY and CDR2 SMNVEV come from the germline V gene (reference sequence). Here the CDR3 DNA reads TGTGCCAGCCGGAGCTTCCTCCTCCCGGGAGTAGGCGAGCAGTTCTTC. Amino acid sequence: CASRSFLLPGVGEQFF.

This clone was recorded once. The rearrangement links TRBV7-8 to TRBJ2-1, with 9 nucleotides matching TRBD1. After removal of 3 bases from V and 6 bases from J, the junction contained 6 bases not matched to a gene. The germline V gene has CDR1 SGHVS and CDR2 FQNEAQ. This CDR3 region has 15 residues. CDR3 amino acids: CASSFSGTGINEQFF. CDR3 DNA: TGTGCCAGCAGCTTCTCCGGGACAGGGATCAATGAGCAGTTCTTC.

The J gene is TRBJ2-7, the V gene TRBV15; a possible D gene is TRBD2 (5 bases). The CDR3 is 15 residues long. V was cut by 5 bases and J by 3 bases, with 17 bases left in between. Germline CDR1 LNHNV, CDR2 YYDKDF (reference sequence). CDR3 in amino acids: CATSLESLASYEQYF. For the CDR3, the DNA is TGTGCCACCAGCCTAGAGTCGCTAGCTAGCTACGAGCAGTACTTC.

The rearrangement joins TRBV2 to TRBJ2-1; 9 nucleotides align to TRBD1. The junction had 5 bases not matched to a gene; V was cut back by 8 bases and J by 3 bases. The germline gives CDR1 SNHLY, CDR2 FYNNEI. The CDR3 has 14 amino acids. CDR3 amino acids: CASEGTGNYNEQFF. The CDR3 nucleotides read TGTGCCAGCGAAGGGACAGGGAACTACAATGAGCAGTTCTTC.

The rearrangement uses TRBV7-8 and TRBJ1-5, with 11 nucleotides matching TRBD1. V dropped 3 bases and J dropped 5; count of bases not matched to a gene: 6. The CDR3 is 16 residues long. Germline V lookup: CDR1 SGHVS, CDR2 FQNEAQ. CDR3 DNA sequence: TGTGCCAGCAGCTTGGGGGACAGGGGGACTCATCAGCCCCAGCATTTT. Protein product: CASSLGDRGTHQPQHF. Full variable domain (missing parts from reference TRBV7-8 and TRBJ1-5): GAGVSQSPRYKVAKRGQDVALRCDPISGHVSLFWYQQALGQGPEFLTYFQNEAQLDKSGLPSDRFFAERPEGSVSTLKIQRTQQEDSAVYLCASSLGDRGTHQPQHFGDGTRLSIL.

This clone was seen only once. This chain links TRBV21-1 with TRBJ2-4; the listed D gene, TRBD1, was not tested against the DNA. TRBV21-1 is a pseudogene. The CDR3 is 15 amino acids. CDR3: CASSPRKLAKNIQYF. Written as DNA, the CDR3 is TGTGCCAGCAGCCCCAGGAAGCTAGCCAAAAACATTCAGTACTTC.

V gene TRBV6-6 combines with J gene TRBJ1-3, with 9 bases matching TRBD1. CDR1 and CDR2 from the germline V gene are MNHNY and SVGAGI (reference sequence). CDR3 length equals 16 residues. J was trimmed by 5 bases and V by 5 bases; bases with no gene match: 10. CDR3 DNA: TGTGCCAGCAGTACCACAGGGGGCGAGACGAGAAACACCATATATTTT. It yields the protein CASSTTGGETRNTIYF.

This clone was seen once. DNA for the CDR3: TGTGCCAGCTCAGCCGCCGACGCAGGGGGCCTTGGCTACACCTTC. The encoded protein is CASSAADAGGLGYTF. The chain employs TRBV18 and TRBJ1-2, with 8 bases identical to TRBD1. The germline V gene has CDR1 KGHSH and CDR2 LQKENI. The CDR3 runs 15 residues. The V segment lost 5 bases and the J segment 7 bases; nucleotides outside the gene matches: 12.

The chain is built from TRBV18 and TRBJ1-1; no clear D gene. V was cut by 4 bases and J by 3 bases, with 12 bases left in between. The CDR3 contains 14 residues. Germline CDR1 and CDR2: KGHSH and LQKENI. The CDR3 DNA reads TGTGCCAGCTCACTCCGGTCCCCGGACACTGAAGCTTTCTTT. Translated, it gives CASSLRSPDTEAFF.

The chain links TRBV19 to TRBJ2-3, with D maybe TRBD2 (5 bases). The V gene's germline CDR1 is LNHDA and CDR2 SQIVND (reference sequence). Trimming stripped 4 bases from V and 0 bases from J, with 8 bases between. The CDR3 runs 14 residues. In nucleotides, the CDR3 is TGTGCCAGTAGTACCCGGACTAGCACAGATACGCAGTATTTT. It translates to CASSTRTSTDTQYF.

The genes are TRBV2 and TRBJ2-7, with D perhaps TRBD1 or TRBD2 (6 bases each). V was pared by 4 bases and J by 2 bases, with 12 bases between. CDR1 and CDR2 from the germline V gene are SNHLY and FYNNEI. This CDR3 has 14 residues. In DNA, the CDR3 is TGTGCCAGCAGTGGAGGGGGGTCCACCTACGAGCAGTACTTC. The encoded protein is CASSGGGSTYEQYF.

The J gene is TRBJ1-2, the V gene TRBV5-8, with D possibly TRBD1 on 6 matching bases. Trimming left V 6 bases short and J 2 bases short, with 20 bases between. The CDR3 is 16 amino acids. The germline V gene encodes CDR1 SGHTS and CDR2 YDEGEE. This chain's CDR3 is CASTNQWGALNYGYTF. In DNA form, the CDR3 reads TGTGCCAGCACCAATCAATGGGGGGCGTTGAACTATGGCTACACCTTC.

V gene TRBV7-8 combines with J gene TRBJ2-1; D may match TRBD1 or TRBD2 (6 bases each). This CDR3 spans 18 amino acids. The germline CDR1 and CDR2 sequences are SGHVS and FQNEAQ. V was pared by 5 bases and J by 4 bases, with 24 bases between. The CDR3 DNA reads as TGTGCCAGCAGCCAGTCACGGGGGCTCTTAGCAACGTACAATGAGCAGTTCTTC. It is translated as CASSQSRGLLATYNEQFF.

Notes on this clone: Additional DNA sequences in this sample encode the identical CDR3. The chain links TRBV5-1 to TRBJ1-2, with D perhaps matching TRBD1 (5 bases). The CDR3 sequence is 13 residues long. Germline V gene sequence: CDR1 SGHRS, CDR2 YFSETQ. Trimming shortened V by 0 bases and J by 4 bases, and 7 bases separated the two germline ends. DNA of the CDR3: TGCGCCAGCAGCTTGGGCGGGGGCTATGGCTACACCTTC. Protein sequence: CASSLGGGYGYTF.

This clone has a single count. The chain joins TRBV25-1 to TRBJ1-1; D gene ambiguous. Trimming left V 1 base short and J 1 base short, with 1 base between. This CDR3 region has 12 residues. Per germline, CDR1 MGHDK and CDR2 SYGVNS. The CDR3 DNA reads TGTGCCAGCAGTGAATGGAACACTGAAGCTTTCTTT. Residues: CASSEWNTEAFF.

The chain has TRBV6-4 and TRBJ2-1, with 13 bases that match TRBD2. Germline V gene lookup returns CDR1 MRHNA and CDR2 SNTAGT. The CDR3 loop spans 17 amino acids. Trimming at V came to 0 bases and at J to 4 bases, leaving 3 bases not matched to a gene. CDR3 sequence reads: CASSDSTSGRAYNEQFF. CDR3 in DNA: TGTGCCAGCAGTGACTCTACTAGCGGGAGGGCTTACAATGAGCAGTTCTTC.